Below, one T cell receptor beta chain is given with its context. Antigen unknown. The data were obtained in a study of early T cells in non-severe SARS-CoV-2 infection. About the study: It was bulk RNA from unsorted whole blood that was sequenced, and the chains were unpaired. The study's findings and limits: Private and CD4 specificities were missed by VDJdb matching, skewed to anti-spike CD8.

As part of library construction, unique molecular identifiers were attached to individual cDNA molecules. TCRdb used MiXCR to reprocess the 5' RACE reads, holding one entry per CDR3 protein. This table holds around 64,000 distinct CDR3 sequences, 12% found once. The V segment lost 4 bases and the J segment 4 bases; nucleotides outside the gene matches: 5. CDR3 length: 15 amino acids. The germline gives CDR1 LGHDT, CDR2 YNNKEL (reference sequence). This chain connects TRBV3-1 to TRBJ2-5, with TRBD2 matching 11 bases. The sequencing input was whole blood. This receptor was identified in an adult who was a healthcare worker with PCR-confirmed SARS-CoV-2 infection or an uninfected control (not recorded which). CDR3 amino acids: CASSRGLAEGETQYF. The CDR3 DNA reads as TGTGCCAGCAGCCGGGGACTAGCGGAGGGAGAGACCCAGTACTTC.